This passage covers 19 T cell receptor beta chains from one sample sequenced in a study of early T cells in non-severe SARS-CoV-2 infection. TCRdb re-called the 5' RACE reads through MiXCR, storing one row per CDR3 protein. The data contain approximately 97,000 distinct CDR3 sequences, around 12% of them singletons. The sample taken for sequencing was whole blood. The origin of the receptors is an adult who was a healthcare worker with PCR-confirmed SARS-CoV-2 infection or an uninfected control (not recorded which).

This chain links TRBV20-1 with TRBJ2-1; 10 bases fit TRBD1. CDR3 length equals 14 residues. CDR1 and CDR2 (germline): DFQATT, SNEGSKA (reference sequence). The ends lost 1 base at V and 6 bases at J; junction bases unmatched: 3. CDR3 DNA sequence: TGCAGTGCTAGAGTGGGACAGGGGAGCAATGAGCAGTTCTTC. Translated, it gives CSARVGQGSNEQFF.

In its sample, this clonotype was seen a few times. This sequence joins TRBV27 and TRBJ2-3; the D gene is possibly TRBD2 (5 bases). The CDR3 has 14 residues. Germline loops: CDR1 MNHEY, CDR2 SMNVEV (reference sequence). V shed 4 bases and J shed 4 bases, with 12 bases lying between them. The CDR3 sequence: CASSWEYTPDTQYF. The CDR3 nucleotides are TGTGCCAGCAGTTGGGAGTATACGCCAGATACGCAGTATTTT.

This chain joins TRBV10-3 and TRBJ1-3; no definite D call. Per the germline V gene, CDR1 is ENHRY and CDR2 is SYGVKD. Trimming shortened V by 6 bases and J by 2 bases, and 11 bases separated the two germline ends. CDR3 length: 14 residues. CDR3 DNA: TGTGCCATCAGGACAACTGGGCCTGGAAACACCATATATTTT. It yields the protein CAIRTTGPGNTIYF.

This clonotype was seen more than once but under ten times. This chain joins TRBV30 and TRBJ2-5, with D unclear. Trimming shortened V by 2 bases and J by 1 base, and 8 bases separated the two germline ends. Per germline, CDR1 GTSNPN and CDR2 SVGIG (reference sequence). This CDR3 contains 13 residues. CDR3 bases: TGTGCCTGGAGTTCTAGGTCCCAAGAGACCCAGTACTTC. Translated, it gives CAWSSRSQETQYF.

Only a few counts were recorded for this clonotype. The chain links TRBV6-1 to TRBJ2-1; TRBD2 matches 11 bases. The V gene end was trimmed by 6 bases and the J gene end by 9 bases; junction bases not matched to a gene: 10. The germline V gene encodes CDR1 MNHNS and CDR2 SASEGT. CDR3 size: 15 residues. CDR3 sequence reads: CASSSTSGSSGEQFF. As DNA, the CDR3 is TGTGCCAGCAGCTCCACTAGCGGGAGTTCCGGTGAGCAGTTCTTC.

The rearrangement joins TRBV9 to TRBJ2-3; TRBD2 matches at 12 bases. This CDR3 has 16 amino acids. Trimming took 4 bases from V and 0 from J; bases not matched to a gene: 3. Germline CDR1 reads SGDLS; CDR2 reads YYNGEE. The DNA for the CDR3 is TGTGCCAGCAGCATCGGGACTAGCGGGAGCACAGATACGCAGTATTTT. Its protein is CASSIGTSGSTDTQYF.

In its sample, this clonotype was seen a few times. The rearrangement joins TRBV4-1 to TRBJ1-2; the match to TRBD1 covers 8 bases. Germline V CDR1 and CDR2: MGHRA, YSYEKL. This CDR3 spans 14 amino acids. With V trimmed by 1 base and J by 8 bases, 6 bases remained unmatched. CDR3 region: CASSQGQGARGYTF. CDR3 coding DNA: TGCGCCAGCAGCCAAGGGCAGGGGGCTAGAGGCTACACCTTC.

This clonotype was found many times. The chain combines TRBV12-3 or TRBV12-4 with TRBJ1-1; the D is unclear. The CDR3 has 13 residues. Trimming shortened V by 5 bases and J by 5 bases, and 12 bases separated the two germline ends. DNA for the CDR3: TGTGCCAGCAGTCCCGGTCCTAAAACTGAAGCTTTCTTT. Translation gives CASSPGPKTEAFF.

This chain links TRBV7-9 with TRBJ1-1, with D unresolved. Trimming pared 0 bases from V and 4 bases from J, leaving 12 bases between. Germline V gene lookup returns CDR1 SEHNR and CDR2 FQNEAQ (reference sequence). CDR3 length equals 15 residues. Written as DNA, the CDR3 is TGTGCCAGCAGCTTAGCTGCCGGGCTGGGCACTGAAGCTTTCTTT. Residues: CASSLAAGLGTEAFF.

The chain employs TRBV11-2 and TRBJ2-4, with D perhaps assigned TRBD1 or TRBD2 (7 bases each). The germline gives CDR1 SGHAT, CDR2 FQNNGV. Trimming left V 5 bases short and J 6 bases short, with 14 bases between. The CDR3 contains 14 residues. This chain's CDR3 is CASSQGGGINIQYF. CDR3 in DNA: TGTGCCAGCAGCCAGGGAGGGGGCATAAACATTCAGTACTTC.

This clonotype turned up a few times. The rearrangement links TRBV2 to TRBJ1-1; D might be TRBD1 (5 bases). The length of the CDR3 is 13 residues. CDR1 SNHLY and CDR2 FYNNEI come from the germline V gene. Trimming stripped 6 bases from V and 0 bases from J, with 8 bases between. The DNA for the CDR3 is TGTGCCAGCAGCCGGGGCGTGAACACTGAAGCTTTCTTT. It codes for CASSRGVNTEAFF. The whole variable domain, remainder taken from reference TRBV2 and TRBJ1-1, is EPEVTQTPSHQVTQMGQEVILRCVPISNHLYFYWYRQILGQKVEFLVSFYNNEISEKSEIFDDQFSVERPDGSNFTLKIRSTKLEDSAMYFCASSRGVNTEAFFGQGTRLTVV.

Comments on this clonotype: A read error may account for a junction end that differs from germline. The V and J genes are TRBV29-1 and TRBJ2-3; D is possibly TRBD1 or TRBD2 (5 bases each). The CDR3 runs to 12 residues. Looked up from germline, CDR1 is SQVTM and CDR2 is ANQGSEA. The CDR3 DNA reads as TGCAGCGTTACCATTACGGGCCGGGAAGGACAATTT. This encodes CSVTITGREGQF.

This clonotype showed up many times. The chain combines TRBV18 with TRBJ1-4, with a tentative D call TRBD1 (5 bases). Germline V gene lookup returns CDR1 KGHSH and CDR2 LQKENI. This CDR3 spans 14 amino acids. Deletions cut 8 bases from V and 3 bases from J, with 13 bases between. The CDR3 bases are TGTGCCAGCGCGAGCCGGGACGCTAATGAAAAACTGTTTTTT. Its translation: CASASRDANEKLFF.

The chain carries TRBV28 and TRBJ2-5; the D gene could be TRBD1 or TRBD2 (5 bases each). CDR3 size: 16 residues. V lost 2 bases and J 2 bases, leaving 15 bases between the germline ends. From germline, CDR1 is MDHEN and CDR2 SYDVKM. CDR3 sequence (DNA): TGTGCCAGCAGTTTAAGGGACGGACCCGATCAAGAGACCCAGTACTTC. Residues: CASSLRDGPDQETQYF. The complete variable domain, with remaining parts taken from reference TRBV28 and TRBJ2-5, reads DVKVTQSSRYLVKRTGEKVFLECVQDMDHENMFWYRQDPGLGLRLIYFSYDVKMKEKGDIPEGYSVSREKKERFSLILESASTNQTSMYLCASSLRDGPDQETQYFGPGTRLLVL.

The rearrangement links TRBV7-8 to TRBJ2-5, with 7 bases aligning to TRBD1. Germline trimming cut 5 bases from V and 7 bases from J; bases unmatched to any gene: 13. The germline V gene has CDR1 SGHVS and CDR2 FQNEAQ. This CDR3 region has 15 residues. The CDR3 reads CASSLDRAPVGTQYF. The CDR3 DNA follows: TGTGCCAGCAGCCTCGACAGGGCCCCGGTAGGGACCCAGTACTTC.

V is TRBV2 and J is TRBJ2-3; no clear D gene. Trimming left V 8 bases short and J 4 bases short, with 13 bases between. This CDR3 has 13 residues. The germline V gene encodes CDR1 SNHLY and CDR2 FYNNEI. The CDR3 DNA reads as TGTGCCAGCCTAGTGATGAGATCAGATACGCAGTATTTT. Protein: CASLVMRSDTQYF.

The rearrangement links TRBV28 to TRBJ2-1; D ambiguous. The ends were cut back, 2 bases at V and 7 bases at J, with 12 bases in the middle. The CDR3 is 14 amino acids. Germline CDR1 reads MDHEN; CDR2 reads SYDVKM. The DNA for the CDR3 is TGTGCCAGCAGTTTAAGCCCCGGCCGGAATGAGCAGTTCTTC. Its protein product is CASSLSPGRNEQFF.

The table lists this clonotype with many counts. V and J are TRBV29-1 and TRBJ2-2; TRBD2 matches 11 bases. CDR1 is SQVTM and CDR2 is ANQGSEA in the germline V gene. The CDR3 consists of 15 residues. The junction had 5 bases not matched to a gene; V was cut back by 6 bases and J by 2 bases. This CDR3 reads CSVGLAGENTGELFF. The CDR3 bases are TGCAGCGTCGGACTAGCGGGCGAAAACACCGGGGAGCTGTTTTTT.

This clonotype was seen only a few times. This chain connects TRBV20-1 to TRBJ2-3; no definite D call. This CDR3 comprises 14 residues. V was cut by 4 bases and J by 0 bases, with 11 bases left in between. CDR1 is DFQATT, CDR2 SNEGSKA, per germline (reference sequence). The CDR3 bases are TGCAGTGCTAAGGCAGATACTAGCACAGATACGCAGTATTTT. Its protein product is CSAKADTSTDTQYF.